These T cell receptor beta chains were read from a single sample in a study of cytomegalovirus exposure and HLA in healthy donors. The method was immunoSEQ multiplex PCR; TCRdb's version includes in-frame clones alone and lacks a portion of them. This table holds over 150,000 clones, roughly four fifths found once. Sequencing used PBMCs. These receptors were obtained from a young woman in good health and CMV-seronegative. CDR3s include the opening cysteine and the closing phenylalanine or tryptophan. The D gene is left open where the match is weak. Size tells how often a clone was seen (once, few, many) or the class of an expanded clone, and some rows leave it out.

length	size	J	D	V	CDR3	DNA
15	NA	TRBJ2-7	TRBD1	TRBV5-1	CASSLADRFRYEQYF	TGCGCCAGCAGCTTGGCGGACAGGTTCAGGTACGAGCAGTACTTC
14	NA	TRBJ2-7	TRBD1	TRBV4-1	CASSPWTGPHEQYF	TGCGCCAGCAGCCCCTGGACAGGTCCCCACGAGCAGTACTTC
13	few	TRBJ2-7	NA	TRBV9	CASSVESSYEQYF	TGTGCCAGCAGCGTAGAGAGCTCCTACGAGCAGTACTTC
14	few	TRBJ1-1	NA	TRBV5-8	CASSLQGPNTEAFF	TGTGCCAGCAGCTTACAGGGACCAAACACTGAAGCTTTCTTT
14	once	TRBJ2-1	NA	TRBV6-1	CASSEATNSYEQFF	TGTGCCAGCAGTGAAGCAACGAACTCCTATGAGCAGTTCTTC
16	NA	TRBJ1-1	TRBD1	TRBV5-1	CASSLGGGQGTTEAFF	TGCGCCAGCAGCTTGGGAGGGGGACAGGGGACCACTGAAGCTTTCTTT
14	few	TRBJ1-5	NA	TRBV6-1	CASGGAASNQPQHF	TGTGCCAGCGGGGGGGCCGCAAGCAATCAGCCCCAGCATTTT
15	NA	TRBJ1-1	NA	TRBV2	CASSESGLGVTEAFF	TGTGCCAGCAGTGAGTCCGGGTTGGGAGTAACTGAAGCTTTCTTT
15	NA	TRBJ1-2	TRBD1	TRBV9	CASSTRTGGNNGYTF	TGTGCCAGCAGCACCCGGACAGGGGGCAACAATGGCTACACCTTC
15	NA	TRBJ2-5	TRBD1	TRBV9	CASSVGGQGGKTQYF	TGTGCCAGCAGCGTAGGGGGACAGGGTGGGAAGACCCAGTACTTC
15	NA	TRBJ2-7	TRBD1	TRBV5-1	CASSRQPDRIYEQYF	TGCGCCAGCAGCCGACAACCGGACAGGATCTACGAGCAGTACTTC
14	NA	TRBJ1-2	TRBD1	TRBV2	CASRGDSFSVGYTF	TGTGCCAGCAGAGGGGACAGCTTCTCTGTTGGCTACACCTTC
16	NA	TRBJ2-3	TRBD2	TRBV4-1	CASSQAGGALTDTQYF	TGCGCCAGCAGCCAAGCGGGGGGGGCCCTCACAGATACGCAGTATTTT
19	NA	TRBJ1-6	NA	TRBV27	CASSSEGGPSASYNSPLHF	TGTGCCAGCAGTTCGGAGGGGGGGCCCTCCGCGTCCTATAATTCACCCCTCCACTTT
15	NA	TRBJ2-7	TRBD2	TRBV5-4	CASSSWTSDTYEQYF	TGTGCCAGCAGCTCGTGGACTAGCGATACCTACGAGCAGTACTTC
17	NA	TRBJ2-2	NA	TRBV4-2	CASSQDLQGGNTGELFF	TGTGCCAGCAGCCAAGATCTCCAGGGGGGGAACACCGGGGAGCTGTTTTTT
15	NA	TRBJ2-2	TRBD1	TRBV19	CASSFGQGVSGELFF	TGTGCCAGTAGTTTCGGGCAGGGGGTTTCCGGGGAGCTGTTTTTT
16	NA	TRBJ1-5	NA	TRBV7-9	CASSLGAGNGNQPQHF	TGTGCCAGCAGCTTAGGAGCGGGGAACGGGAATCAGCCCCAGCATTTT
15	NA	TRBJ2-7	NA	TRBV4-1	CASSQSSITSYEQYF	TGCGCCAGCAGCCAATCTAGCATAACCTCCTACGAGCAGTACTTC
13	NA	TRBJ1-2	TRBD1	TRBV5-4	CASSEGQGYGYTF	TGTGCCAGCAGCGAGGGACAGGGGTATGGCTACACCTTC
17	NA	TRBJ1-4	NA	TRBV11-2	CASSLEGRTIMYEKLFF	TGTGCCAGCAGCTTAGAAGGGAGGACGATAATGTATGAAAAACTGTTTTTT
16	NA	TRBJ2-7	NA	TRBV13	CASSPPFPTGPYEQYF	TGTGCCAGCAGCCCCCCCTTCCCGACAGGCCCCTACGAGCAGTACTTC
16	NA	TRBJ1-2	NA	TRBV5-8	CASNLRPGPVNYGYTF	TGTGCCAGCAACTTACGCCCAGGCCCGGTGAACTATGGCTACACCTTC
14	NA	TRBJ2-5	TRBD1	TRBV2	CASNGPDRGETQYF	TGTGCCAGCAACGGGCCGGACAGGGGAGAGACCCAGTACTTC
13	NA	TRBJ1-2	NA	TRBV30	CAWSVLANYGYTF	TGTGCCTGGAGTGTACTTGCTAACTATGGCTACACCTTC
17	NA	TRBJ2-7	TRBD2	TRBV5-1	CASSLNPTSGGDYEQYF	TGCGCCAGCAGCTTGAACCCAACTAGCGGGGGCGACTACGAGCAGTACTTC